Listed here is a single TCR beta chain. The data derive from a study of blood T cell repertoires in COVID-19. The overall study: Spain, Italy and the United States supplied samples that represented acute and convalescent COVID-19. T cells, B-cell-depleted T cells, or PBMCs supplied cDNA or gDNA.

This CDR3 contains 15 residues. CDR1 and CDR2 from the germline V gene are MNHEY and SMNVEV (reference sequence). The V gene lost 3 bases and the J gene lost 3 bases, with 14 bases spanning the gap. Source study methods: It was from reference gene primer amplification that nucleated cell counts were estimated. The repertoire was sequenced with immunoSEQ multiplex PCR; TCRdb's copy has only in-frame clones and lacks some. V and J calls and clone size come straight from that table; D and trimming were deduced from the DNA. The sample lists about 350,000 clones; around nine tenths were seen once. Recruitment covered roughly 24 US areas and drew participants whose ages spanned roughly 18 to 89 years.

The sequenced material came from PBMCs or T cells enriched from blood (not recorded which). The receptor was isolated from a woman in her twenties or thirties who had been exposed to COVID-19. The chain combines TRBV27 with TRBJ1-2, with D tentatively TRBD1 (5 bases). CDR3 DNA sequence: TGTGCCAGCAGTTTTGACAGCATATCATACTATGGCTACACCTTC. This codes for CASSFDSISYYGYTF.